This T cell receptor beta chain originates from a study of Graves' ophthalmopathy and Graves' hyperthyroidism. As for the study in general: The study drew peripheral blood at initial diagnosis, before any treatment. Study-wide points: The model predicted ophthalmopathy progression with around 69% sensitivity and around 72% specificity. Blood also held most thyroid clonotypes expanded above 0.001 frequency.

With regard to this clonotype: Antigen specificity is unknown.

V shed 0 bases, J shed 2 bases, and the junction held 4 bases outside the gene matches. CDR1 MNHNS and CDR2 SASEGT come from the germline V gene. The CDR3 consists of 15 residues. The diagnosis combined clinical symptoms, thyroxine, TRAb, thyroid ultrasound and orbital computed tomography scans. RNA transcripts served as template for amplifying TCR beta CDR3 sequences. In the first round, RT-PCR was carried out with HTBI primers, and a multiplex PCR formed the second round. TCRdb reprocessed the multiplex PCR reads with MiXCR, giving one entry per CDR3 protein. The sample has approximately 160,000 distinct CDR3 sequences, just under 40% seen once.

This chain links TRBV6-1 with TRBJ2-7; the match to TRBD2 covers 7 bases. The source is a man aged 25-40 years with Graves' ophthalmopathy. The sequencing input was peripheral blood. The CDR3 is CASSEALAVTYEQYF. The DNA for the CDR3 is TGTGCCAGCAGTGAAGCCCTAGCGGTTACCTACGAGCAGTACTTC.